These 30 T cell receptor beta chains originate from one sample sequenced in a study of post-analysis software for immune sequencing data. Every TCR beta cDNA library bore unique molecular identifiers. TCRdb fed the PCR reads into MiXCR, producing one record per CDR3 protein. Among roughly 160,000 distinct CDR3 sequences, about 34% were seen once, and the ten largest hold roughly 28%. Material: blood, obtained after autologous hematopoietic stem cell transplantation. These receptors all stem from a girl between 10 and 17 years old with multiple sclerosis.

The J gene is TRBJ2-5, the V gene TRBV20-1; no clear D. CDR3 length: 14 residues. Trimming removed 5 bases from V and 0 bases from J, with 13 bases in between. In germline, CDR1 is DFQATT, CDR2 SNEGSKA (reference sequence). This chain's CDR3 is CSAATGLYQETQYF. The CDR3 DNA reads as TGCAGTGCTGCTACCGGGTTATACCAAGAGACCCAGTACTTC.

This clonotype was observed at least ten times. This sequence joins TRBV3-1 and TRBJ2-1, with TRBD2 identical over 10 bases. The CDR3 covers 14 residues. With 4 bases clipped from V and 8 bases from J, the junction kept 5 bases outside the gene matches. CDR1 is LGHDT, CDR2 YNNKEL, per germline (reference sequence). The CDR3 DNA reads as TGTGCCAGCAGCCCTAGCGGGAGAATCGATGAGCAGTTCTTC. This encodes CASSPSGRIDEQFF.

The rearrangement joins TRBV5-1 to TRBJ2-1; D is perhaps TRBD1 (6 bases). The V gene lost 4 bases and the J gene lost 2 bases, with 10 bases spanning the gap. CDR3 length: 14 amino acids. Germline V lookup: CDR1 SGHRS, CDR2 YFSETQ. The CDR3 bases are TGCGCCAGCAGCATTCAGGGGCCCTACAATGAGCAGTTCTTC. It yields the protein CASSIQGPYNEQFF. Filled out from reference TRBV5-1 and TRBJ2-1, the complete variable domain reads KAGVTQTPRYLIKTRGQQVTLSCSPISGHRSVSWYQQTPGQGLQFLFEYFSETQRNKGNFPGRFSGRQFSNSRSEMNVSTLELGDSALYLCASSIQGPYNEQFFGPGTRLTVL.

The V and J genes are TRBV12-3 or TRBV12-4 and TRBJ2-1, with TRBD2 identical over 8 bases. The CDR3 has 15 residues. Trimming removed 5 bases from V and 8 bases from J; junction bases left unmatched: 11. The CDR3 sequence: CASSQPGLGVYEQFF. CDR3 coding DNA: TGTGCCAGCAGTCAGCCGGGACTAGGAGTATATGAGCAGTTCTTC.

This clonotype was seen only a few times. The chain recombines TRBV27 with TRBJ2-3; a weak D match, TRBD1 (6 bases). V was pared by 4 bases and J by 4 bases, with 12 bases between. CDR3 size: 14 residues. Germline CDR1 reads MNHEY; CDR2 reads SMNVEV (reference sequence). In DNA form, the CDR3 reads TGTGCCAGCAGTTATGGGGGCGAGTCAGATACGCAGTATTTT. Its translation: CASSYGGESDTQYF.

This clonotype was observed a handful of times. CDR3 loop: CASRPTGTKNIQYF. In DNA, the CDR3 is TGTGCCAGCAGGCCAACAGGGACCAAAAACATTCAGTACTTC. This sequence joins TRBV12-3 or TRBV12-4 and TRBJ2-4, with a weak D call TRBD1 (6 bases). Trimming took 6 bases from V and 2 from J, leaving 11 bases between them. The CDR3 is 14 residues long.

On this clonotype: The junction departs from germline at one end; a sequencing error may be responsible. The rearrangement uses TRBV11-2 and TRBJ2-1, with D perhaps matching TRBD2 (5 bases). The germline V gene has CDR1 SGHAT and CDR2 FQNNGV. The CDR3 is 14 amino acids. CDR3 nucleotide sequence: TGTGCCAGCAACTTACCGGGATTGAACAATGAGCAGTTCTTC. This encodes CASNLPGLNNEQFF.

The CDR3 loop reads CASSLGRGRPPYEQYF. The CDR3 nucleotides read TGTGCCAGCAGTTTAGGTCGCGGGAGGCCCCCCTACGAGCAGTACTTC. The chain is built from TRBV27 and TRBJ2-7; 8 bases fit TRBD2. J gave up 2 bases and V 2 bases, and 8 bases lay outside the gene matches. The length of the CDR3 is 16 residues. Germline assignment: CDR1 MNHEY and CDR2 SMNVEV (reference sequence).

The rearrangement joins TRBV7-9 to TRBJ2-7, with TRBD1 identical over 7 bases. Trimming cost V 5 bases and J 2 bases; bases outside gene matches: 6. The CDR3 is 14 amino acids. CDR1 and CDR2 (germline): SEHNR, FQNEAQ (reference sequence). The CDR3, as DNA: TGTGCCAGCAGCGAGAGACAGGGTACCTACGAGCAGTACTTC. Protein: CASSERQGTYEQYF.

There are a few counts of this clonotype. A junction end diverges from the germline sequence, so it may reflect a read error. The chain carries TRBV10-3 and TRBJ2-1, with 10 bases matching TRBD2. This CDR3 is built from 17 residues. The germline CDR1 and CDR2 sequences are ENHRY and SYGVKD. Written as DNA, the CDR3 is TGTGCCGTCAGCTCCCGGGGAGCGGGAGGGGCGAGGAATGAGCAGTTCTTC. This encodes CAVSSRGAGGARNEQFF.

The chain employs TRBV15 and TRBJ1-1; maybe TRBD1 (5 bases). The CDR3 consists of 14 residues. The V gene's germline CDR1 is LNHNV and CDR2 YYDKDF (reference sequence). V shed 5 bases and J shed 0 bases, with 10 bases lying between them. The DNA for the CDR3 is TGTGCCACCAGCCCCGGGGGTATGAACACTGAAGCTTTCTTT. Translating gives CATSPGGMNTEAFF.

The chain's CDR3 is CSAPGLAQDTQYF. DNA of the CDR3: TGCAGTGCTCCGGGACTGGCTCAGGATACGCAGTATTTT. The V and J genes are TRBV20-1 and TRBJ2-3, with D perhaps TRBD2 (6 bases). The CDR3 has 13 residues. CDR1 and CDR2 from the germline V gene are DFQATT and SNEGSKA (reference sequence). V was shortened by 5 bases and J by 6 bases, with 15 bases between the two germline ends.

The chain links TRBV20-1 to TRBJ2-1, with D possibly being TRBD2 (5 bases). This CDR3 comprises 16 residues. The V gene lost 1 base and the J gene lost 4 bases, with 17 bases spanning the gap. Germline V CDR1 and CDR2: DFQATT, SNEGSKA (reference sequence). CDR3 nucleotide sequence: TGCAGTGCTAGAGGGGGTTCGTGGGAGAGTTACAATGAGCAGTTCTTC. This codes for CSARGGSWESYNEQFF.

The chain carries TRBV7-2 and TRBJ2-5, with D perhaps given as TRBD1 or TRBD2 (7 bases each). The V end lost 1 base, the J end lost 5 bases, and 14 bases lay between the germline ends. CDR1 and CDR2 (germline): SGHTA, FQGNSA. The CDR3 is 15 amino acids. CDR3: CASSLDYRGGETQYF. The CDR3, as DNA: TGTGCCAGCAGCTTAGATTACAGGGGAGGGGAGACCCAGTACTTC.

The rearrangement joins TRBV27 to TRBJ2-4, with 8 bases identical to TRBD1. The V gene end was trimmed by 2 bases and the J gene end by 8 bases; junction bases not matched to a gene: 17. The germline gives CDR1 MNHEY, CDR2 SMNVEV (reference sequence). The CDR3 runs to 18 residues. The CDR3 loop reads CASSLRGQDSLRGDIQYF. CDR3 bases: TGTGCCAGCAGTTTAAGGGGACAGGACAGTCTTAGGGGCGACATTCAGTACTTC.

The DNA of the CDR3 is TGTGCCATCGGGAGGGGTCACGAGCAGTACTTC. Protein: CAIGRGHEQYF. This rearrangement joins TRBV10-3 to TRBJ2-5; 7 positions agree with TRBD2. TRBJ2-7 matches the DNA end more closely, so the J call is doubtful. The CDR3 totals 11 residues. Germline CDR1 and CDR2: ENHRY and SYGVKD.

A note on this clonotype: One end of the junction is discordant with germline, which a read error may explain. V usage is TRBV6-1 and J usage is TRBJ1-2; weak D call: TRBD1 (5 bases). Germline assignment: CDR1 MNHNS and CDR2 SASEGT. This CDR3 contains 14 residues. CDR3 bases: TGCGCCAGCAGTGAAGACAGCCTACTTTATGGCTACACCTTC. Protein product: CASSEDSLLYGYTF.

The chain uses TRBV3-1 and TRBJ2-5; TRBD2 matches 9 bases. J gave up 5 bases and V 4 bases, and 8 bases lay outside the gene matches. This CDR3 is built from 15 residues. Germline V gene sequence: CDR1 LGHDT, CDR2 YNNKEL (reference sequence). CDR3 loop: CASSPGLARTETQYF. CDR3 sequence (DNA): TGTGCCAGCAGCCCTGGACTAGCGAGGACGGAGACCCAGTACTTC.

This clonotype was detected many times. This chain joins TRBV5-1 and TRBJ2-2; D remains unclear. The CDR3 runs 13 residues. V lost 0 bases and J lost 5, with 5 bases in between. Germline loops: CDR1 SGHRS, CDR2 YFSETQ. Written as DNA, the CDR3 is TGCGCCAGCAGCTTGGATGTTACCGGGGAGCTGTTTTTT. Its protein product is CASSLDVTGELFF.

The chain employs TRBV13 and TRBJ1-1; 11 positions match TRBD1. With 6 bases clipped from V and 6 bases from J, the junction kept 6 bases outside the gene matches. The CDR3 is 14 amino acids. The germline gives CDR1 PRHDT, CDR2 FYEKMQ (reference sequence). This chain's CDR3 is CASRGQGVEAEAFF. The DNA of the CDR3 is TGTGCCAGCAGGGGACAGGGGGTGGAGGCTGAAGCTTTCTTT.

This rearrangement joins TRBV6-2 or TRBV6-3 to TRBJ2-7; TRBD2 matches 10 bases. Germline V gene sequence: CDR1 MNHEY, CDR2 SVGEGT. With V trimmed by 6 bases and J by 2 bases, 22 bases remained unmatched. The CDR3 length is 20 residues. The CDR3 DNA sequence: TGTGCCAGCAGCTGGATTTTCCGACTAGCGGGCAGACGACCACCCTACGAGCAGTACTTC. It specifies CASSWIFRLAGRRPPYEQYF.

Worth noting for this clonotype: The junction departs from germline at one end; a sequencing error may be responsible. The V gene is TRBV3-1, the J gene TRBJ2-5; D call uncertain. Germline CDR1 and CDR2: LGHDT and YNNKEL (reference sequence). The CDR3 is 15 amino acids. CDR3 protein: CAGSQDTATQETQYF. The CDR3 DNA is TGTGCCGGCAGCCAAGATACGGCTACACAAGAGACCCAGTACTTC.

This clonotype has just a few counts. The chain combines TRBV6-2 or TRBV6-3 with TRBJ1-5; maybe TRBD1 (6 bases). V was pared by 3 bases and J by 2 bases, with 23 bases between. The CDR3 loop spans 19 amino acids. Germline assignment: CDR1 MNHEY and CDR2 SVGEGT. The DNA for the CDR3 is TGTGCCAGCAGTTATTTAATTGGGACGTCGGACAGACGCAATCAGCCCCAGCATTTT. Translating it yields CASSYLIGTSDRRNQPQHF.

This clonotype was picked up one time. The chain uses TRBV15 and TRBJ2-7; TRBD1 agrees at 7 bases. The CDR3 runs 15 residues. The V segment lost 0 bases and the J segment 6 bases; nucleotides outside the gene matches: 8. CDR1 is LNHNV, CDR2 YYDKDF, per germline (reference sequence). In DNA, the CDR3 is TGTGCCACCAGCAGAGATGGTGACAGGGTTGTCGAGCAGTACTTC. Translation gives CATSRDGDRVVEQYF.

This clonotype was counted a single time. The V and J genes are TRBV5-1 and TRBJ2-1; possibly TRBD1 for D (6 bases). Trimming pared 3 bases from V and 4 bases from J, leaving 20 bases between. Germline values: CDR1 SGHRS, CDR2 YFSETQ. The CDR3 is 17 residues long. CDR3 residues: CASSWTPDSRIYNEQFF. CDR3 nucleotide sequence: TGCGCCAGCAGCTGGACCCCGGACAGTCGCATATACAATGAGCAGTTCTTC.

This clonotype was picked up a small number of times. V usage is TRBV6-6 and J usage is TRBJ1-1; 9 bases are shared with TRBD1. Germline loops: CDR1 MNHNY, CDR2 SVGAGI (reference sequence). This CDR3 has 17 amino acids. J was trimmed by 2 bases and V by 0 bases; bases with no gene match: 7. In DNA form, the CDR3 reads TGTGCCAGCAGTTACTCAGACGGGACAGGGAAAAACACTGAAGCTTTCTTT. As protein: CASSYSDGTGKNTEAFF.

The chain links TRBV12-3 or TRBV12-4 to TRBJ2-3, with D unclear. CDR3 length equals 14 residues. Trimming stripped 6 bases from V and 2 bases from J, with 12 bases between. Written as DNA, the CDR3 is TGTGCCAGCAGCCTGAGCCACTCCACAGATACGCAGTATTTT. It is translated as CASSLSHSTDTQYF.

In nucleotides, the CDR3 is TGCGCCAGCAGCCAAGAGAGGGACAGGGTTGGCTATGGCTACACCTTC. Its protein is CASSQERDRVGYGYTF. The J gene is TRBJ1-2, the V gene TRBV4-3; 9 bases match TRBD1. CDR3 length equals 16 residues. Germline-derived CDR1 and CDR2 are LGHNA and YSLEER. J lost 4 bases, V lost 0 bases, and 6 bases had no gene match.

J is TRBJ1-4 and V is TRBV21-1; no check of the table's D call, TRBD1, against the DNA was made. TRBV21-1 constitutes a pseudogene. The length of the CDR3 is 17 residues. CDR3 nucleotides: TGTGCCAGCAGCAAAGTTGGCAGGGGAGTCACTAATGAAAAACTGTTTTTT. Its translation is CASSKVGRGVTNEKLFF.

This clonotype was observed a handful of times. The CDR3 spells CASSATSVTMSSYNEQFF. DNA of the CDR3: TGTGCCAGCAGCGCGACTAGCGTCACGATGAGCTCCTACAATGAGCAGTTCTTC. This chain connects TRBV5-4 to TRBJ2-1; TRBD2 matches at 8 bases. The CDR3 runs to 18 residues. J gave up 0 bases and V 4 bases, and 12 bases lay outside the gene matches. Germline V gene lookup returns CDR1 SGHNT and CDR2 YYREEE (reference sequence).